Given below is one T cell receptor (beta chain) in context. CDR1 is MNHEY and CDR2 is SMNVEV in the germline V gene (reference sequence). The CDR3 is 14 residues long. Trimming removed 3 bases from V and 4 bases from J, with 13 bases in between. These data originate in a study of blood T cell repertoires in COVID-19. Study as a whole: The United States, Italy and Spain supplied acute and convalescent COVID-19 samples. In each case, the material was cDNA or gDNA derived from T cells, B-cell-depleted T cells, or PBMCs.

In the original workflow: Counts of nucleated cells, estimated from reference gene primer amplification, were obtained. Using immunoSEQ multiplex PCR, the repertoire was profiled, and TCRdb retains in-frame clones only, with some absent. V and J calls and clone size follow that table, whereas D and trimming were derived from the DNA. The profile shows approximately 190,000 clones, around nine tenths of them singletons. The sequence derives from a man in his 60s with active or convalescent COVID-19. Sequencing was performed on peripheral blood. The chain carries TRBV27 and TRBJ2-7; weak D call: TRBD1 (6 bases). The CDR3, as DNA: TGTGCCAGCAGTTTCAAGGGGGTTGGTTACGAGCAGTACTTC. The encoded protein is CASSFKGVGYEQYF.